Presented here are 26 T cell receptor beta chains from one specimen sequenced in a study of blood T cell repertoires in COVID-19. The method was immunoSEQ multiplex PCR; TCRdb's version includes in-frame clones alone and lacks a portion of them. The table lists roughly 150,000 clones, approximately 85% of them singletons. The sample was peripheral blood. The receptor set was obtained from a woman between 45 and 65 years old with COVID-19, enrolled during active disease.

This clone has just a few counts. This chain uses TRBV3-1 (or the pseudogene TRBV3-2) with TRBJ1-4, with D unresolved. The CDR3 spans 15 residues. Germline CDR1 is LGHDT and CDR2 is YNNKEL (reference sequence). Trimming shortened V by 4 bases and J by 4 bases, and 13 bases separated the two germline ends. This CDR3 reads CASSPDGFFNEKLFF. DNA of the CDR3: TGTGCCAGCAGCCCAGACGGGTTTTTTAATGAAAAACTGTTTTTT.

This clone was detected only a few times. V is TRBV2 and J is TRBJ1-2; D possibly corresponds to TRBD1 (6 bases). The CDR3 has 15 residues. The germline V gene encodes CDR1 SNHLY and CDR2 FYNNEI. V lost 2 bases and J lost 1, with 11 bases in between. The CDR3 region is CASSERQVINYGYTF. DNA for the CDR3: TGTGCCAGCAGTGAAAGACAGGTTATTAACTATGGCTACACCTTC.

V and J are TRBV14 and TRBJ2-7; D is perhaps TRBD1 (5 bases). Trimming took off 1 base at V and 6 bases at J, with 16 bases between the two ends. The CDR3 sequence is 15 residues long. Germline V CDR1 and CDR2: SGHDN, FVKESK. The CDR3 nucleotides read TGTGCCAGCAGCCAAGTTACAGGCGCGGTGGTCGAGCAGTACTTC. Translating gives CASSQVTGAVVEQYF.

V and J are TRBV5-1 and TRBJ2-3, with 9 bases fitting TRBD2. Per the germline V gene, CDR1 is SGHRS and CDR2 is YFSETQ. V shed 4 bases and J 3 bases; nucleotides not matched to a gene: 3. The CDR3 spans 14 residues. The CDR3 reads CASSRGLATDTQYF. The CDR3 region has the DNA TGCGCCAGCAGCAGGGGACTAGCAACAGATACGCAGTATTTT.

The chain carries TRBV7-9 and TRBJ1-4; the D gene is possibly TRBD1 (6 bases). The V gene lost 5 bases and the J gene lost 3 bases, with 13 bases spanning the gap. CDR1 is SEHNR and CDR2 is FQNEAQ in the germline V gene (reference sequence). This CDR3 contains 15 residues. CDR3 in DNA: TGTGCCAGCAGCCCGCACAGGGCGGCTAATGAAAAACTGTTTTTT. Its protein product is CASSPHRAANEKLFF.

The V and J genes are TRBV6-6 and TRBJ1-2; weak D call: TRBD1 (6 bases). CDR1 MNHNY and CDR2 SVGAGI come from the germline V gene (reference sequence). The V end lost 7 bases, the J end lost 4 bases, and 13 bases lay between the germline ends. This CDR3 is built from 13 residues. The chain's CDR3 is CASTSGTTYGYTF. CDR3 DNA sequence: TGTGCCAGCACCTCCGGGACAACCTATGGCTACACCTTC.

The chain carries TRBV27 and TRBJ1-5; 7 bases agree with TRBD1. CDR3 size: 13 residues. Looked up from germline, CDR1 is MNHEY and CDR2 is SMNVEV (reference sequence). Losses at the gene ends were 6 bases for V and 4 bases for J; bases not matched to a gene: 3. CDR3 in DNA: TGTGCCAGCAGCGGGACAGCGAATCAGCCCCAGCATTTT. Translated, it gives CASSGTANQPQHF.

This clone was found a few times. The rearrangement links TRBV7-7 to TRBJ2-2; TRBD2 matches 9 bases. The germline V gene encodes CDR1 SSHAT and CDR2 FNYEAQ (reference sequence). Trimming removed 5 bases from V and 6 bases from J; junction bases left unmatched: 10. This CDR3 has 16 residues. The CDR3, as DNA: TGTGCCAGCAGCGGCCTGACTAGCGGTGCGGCCGGGGAGCTGTTTTTT. Its protein product is CASSGLTSGAAGELFF.

This chain connects TRBV7-6 to TRBJ2-1; a weak D match, TRBD2 (5 bases). The CDR3 totals 13 residues. CDR1 and CDR2 (germline): SGHVS, FNYEAQ. Trimming left V 3 bases short and J 6 bases short, with 9 bases between. The CDR3 coding sequence is TGTGCCAGCAGCTTCGGAGGCCCCAATGAGCAGTTCTTC. The encoded protein is CASSFGGPNEQFF. The full variable domain, with the rest looked up from reference TRBV7-6 and TRBJ2-1, is GAGVSQSPRYKVTKRGQDVALRCDPISGHVSLYWYRQALGQGPEFLTYFNYEAQQDKSGLPNDRFSAERPEGSISTLTIQRTEQRDSAMYRCASSFGGPNEQFFGPGTRLTVL.

This chain uses TRBV9 with TRBJ1-2, with 9 positions matching TRBD1. CDR3 length: 16 residues. After removal of 2 bases from V and 2 bases from J, the junction contained 7 bases not matched to a gene. Looked up from germline, CDR1 is SGDLS and CDR2 is YYNGEE. CDR3 loop: CASSVNPGTGNYGYTF. CDR3 DNA sequence: TGTGCCAGCAGCGTGAACCCCGGGACAGGGAACTATGGCTACACCTTC.

CDR3 loop: CASSQAAGDREVFAFF. CDR3 in DNA: TGCGCCAGCAGCCAAGCGGCAGGGGACCGAGAGGTATTTGCTTTCTTT. The chain has TRBV4-1 and TRBJ1-1; perhaps TRBD1 as D (6 bases). Germline CDR1 and CDR2: MGHRA and YSYEKL. V was clipped by 1 base and J by 11 bases, with 23 bases between them. The CDR3 has 16 amino acids.

The chain combines TRBV13 with TRBJ2-7, with 8 bases lining up with TRBD1. CDR3 size: 15 residues. Unmatched junction bases numbered 5, after V lost 2 bases and J lost 2 bases. Germline lookup yields CDR1 PRHDT and CDR2 FYEKMQ (reference sequence). CDR3 protein: CASSLTGGTTYEQYF. In DNA, the CDR3 is TGTGCCAGCAGCTTAACAGGGGGAACCACCTACGAGCAGTACTTC.

This chain joins TRBV7-4 and TRBJ2-3; 10 positions agree with TRBD1. Trimming removed 5 bases from V and 5 bases from J; junction bases left unmatched: 13. Looked up from germline, CDR1 is SGHVT and CDR2 is SQSDAQ. The CDR3 is 17 residues long. DNA of the CDR3: TGTGCCAGCAGCCCGAGGGGCGGGACAGGGGTTTTAGATACGCAGTATTTT. Its protein is CASSPRGGTGVLDTQYF.

The chain links TRBV5-1 to TRBJ2-2; 11 nucleotides match TRBD1. CDR3 size: 16 residues. The germline gives CDR1 SGHRS, CDR2 YFSETQ. With 0 bases clipped from V and 4 bases from J, the junction kept 2 bases outside the gene matches. CDR3 amino acids: CASSLGTGGGTGELFF. CDR3 sequence (DNA): TGCGCCAGCAGCTTGGGGACAGGGGGCGGCACCGGGGAGCTGTTTTTT.

The CDR3 DNA reads TGTGCCAGCAGCCGGTACCAAGAGACCCAGTACTTC. Translating it yields CASSRYQETQYF. V gene TRBV2 combines with J gene TRBJ2-5; D gene ambiguous. The germline gives CDR1 SNHLY, CDR2 FYNNEI. The V end was cut by 6 bases, the J end by 0 bases, with 5 bases between. CDR3 length: 12 residues.

The genes are TRBV11-2 and TRBJ2-2; 8 nucleotides match TRBD2. The CDR3 is 17 amino acids. Trimming cost V 1 base and J 2 bases; bases outside gene matches: 6. CDR1 SGHAT and CDR2 FQNNGV come from the germline V gene. The DNA for the CDR3 is TGTGCCAGCAGCTTAGGCCAACTAGCGGTTAACACCGGGGAGCTGTTTTTT. It yields the protein CASSLGQLAVNTGELFF.

The chain couples TRBV4-1 to TRBJ2-1; 8 positions agree with TRBD2. The V and J ends lost 0 bases and 0 bases, in that order; junction bases with no gene match: 4. Germline V CDR1 and CDR2: MGHRA, YSYEKL. The length of the CDR3 is 17 residues. The CDR3 here is CASSQDPLAASYNEQFF. Here the CDR3 DNA reads TGCGCCAGCAGCCAAGATCCACTAGCGGCCTCCTACAATGAGCAGTTCTTC.

Only one count was recorded for this clone. The chain employs TRBV7-2 and TRBJ2-1; possibly TRBD2 for D (7 bases). Germline V lookup: CDR1 SGHTA, CDR2 FQGNSA. The CDR3 has 17 residues. V was trimmed by 3 bases and J by 2 bases, leaving 17 bases between them. DNA of the CDR3: TGTGCCAGCAGCTTTCCCTTGACGGGGGGCGCCTACAATGAGCAGTTCTTC. Amino acids: CASSFPLTGGAYNEQFF. Based on the CDR3 plus reference TRBV7-2 and TRBJ2-1, the full variable domain is GAGVSQSPSNKVTEKGKDVELRCDPISGHTALYWYRQSLGQGLEFLIYFQGNSAPDKSGLPSDRFSAERTGGSVSTLTIQRTQQEDSAVYLCASSFPLTGGAYNEQFFGPGTRLTVL.

The chain combines TRBV29-1 with TRBJ1-2; D is unclear. This CDR3 is 12 amino acids long. The V gene's germline CDR1 is SQVTM and CDR2 ANQGSEA. V lost 7 bases to trimming and J lost 7 bases, with 16 bases between them. This CDR3 reads CSAVTETRGYTF. The CDR3, as DNA: TGCAGCGCCGTAACTGAAACTCGTGGCTACACCTTC.

The chain uses TRBV30 and TRBJ1-3, with D possibly being TRBD1 (5 bases). Trimming took 3 bases from V and 0 from J, leaving 9 bases between them. Germline CDR1 reads GTSNPN; CDR2 reads SVGIG (reference sequence). CDR3 size: 14 residues. For the CDR3, the DNA is TGTGCCTGGAGCGGGGGTCACTCTGGAAACACCATATATTTT. Translated: CAWSGGHSGNTIYF.

V usage is TRBV2 and J usage is TRBJ1-6; the match to TRBD1 covers 12 bases. Germline-derived CDR1 and CDR2 are SNHLY and FYNNEI. After removal of 4 bases from V and 6 bases from J, the junction contained 4 bases not matched to a gene. The CDR3 sequence is 16 residues long. The CDR3 reads CASSGDRGHVNSPLHF. Written as DNA, the CDR3 is TGTGCCAGCAGTGGGGACAGGGGGCACGTTAATTCACCCCTCCACTTT.

V and J are TRBV19 and TRBJ2-1; TRBD2 aligns across 9 bases. The V gene end was trimmed by 3 bases and the J gene end by 9 bases; junction bases not matched to a gene: 6. The CDR3 covers 14 residues. Germline loops: CDR1 LNHDA, CDR2 SQIVND (reference sequence). DNA for the CDR3: TGTGCCAGTAGTATTCGGCGGGGGGGTCTTGAGCAGTTCTTC. It translates to CASSIRRGGLEQFF.

This chain links TRBV6-5 with TRBJ1-2, with TRBD1 matching 11 bases. Germline V gives CDR1 MNHEY, CDR2 SVGAGI. The ends lost 4 bases at V and 4 bases at J; junction bases unmatched: 8. The CDR3 consists of 16 residues. This chain's CDR3 is CASSSPRGQGGYGYTF. The CDR3 DNA is TGTGCCAGCAGTTCCCCCAGGGGACAGGGGGGCTATGGCTACACCTTC.

The chain employs TRBV7-6 and TRBJ2-7; possible D gene TRBD2, 7 bases. V shed 4 bases and J shed 5 bases, with 27 bases lying between them. The CDR3 loop spans 18 amino acids. In germline, CDR1 is SGHVS, CDR2 FNYEAQ. CDR3 amino acids: CASSSFGGRPFKIHEQYF. CDR3 nucleotide sequence: TGTGCCAGCAGCTCCTTCGGGGGGCGCCCGTTTAAAATCCACGAGCAGTACTTC. Drawing the rest from reference TRBV7-6 and TRBJ2-7, the complete variable domain is GAGVSQSPRYKVTKRGQDVALRCDPISGHVSLYWYRQALGQGPEFLTYFNYEAQQDKSGLPNDRFSAERPEGSISTLTIQRTEQRDSAMYRCASSSFGGRPFKIHEQYFGPGTRLTVT.

This clone came up a few times. V is TRBV9 and J is TRBJ2-3, with a weak D call TRBD1 (6 bases). The germline V gene encodes CDR1 SGDLS and CDR2 YYNGEE. The CDR3 totals 15 residues. Trimming took 3 bases from V and 7 from J, leaving 18 bases between them. Here the CDR3 reads CASSGARTGTHTQYF. The CDR3 DNA follows: TGTGCCAGCAGCGGTGCGCGGACCGGGACACATACGCAGTATTTT. The full variable domain, in which reference TRBV9 and TRBJ2-3 provide the parts outside the CDR3, is DSGVTQTPKHLITATGQRVTLRCSPRSGDLSVYWYQQSLDQGLQFLIQYYNGEERAKGNILERFSAQQFPDLHSELNLSSLELGDSALYFCASSGARTGTHTQYFGPGTRLTVL.

The J gene is TRBJ2-1, the V gene TRBV18, with 7 bases lining up with TRBD1. The CDR3 consists of 14 residues. V gave up 2 bases and J gave up 7 bases; unmatched junction bases: 5. Germline loops: CDR1 KGHSH, CDR2 LQKENI. The CDR3 DNA sequence: TGTGCCAGCTCACCAAACAGGGGTGTGAATGAGCAGTTCTTC. Amino acids: CASSPNRGVNEQFF.